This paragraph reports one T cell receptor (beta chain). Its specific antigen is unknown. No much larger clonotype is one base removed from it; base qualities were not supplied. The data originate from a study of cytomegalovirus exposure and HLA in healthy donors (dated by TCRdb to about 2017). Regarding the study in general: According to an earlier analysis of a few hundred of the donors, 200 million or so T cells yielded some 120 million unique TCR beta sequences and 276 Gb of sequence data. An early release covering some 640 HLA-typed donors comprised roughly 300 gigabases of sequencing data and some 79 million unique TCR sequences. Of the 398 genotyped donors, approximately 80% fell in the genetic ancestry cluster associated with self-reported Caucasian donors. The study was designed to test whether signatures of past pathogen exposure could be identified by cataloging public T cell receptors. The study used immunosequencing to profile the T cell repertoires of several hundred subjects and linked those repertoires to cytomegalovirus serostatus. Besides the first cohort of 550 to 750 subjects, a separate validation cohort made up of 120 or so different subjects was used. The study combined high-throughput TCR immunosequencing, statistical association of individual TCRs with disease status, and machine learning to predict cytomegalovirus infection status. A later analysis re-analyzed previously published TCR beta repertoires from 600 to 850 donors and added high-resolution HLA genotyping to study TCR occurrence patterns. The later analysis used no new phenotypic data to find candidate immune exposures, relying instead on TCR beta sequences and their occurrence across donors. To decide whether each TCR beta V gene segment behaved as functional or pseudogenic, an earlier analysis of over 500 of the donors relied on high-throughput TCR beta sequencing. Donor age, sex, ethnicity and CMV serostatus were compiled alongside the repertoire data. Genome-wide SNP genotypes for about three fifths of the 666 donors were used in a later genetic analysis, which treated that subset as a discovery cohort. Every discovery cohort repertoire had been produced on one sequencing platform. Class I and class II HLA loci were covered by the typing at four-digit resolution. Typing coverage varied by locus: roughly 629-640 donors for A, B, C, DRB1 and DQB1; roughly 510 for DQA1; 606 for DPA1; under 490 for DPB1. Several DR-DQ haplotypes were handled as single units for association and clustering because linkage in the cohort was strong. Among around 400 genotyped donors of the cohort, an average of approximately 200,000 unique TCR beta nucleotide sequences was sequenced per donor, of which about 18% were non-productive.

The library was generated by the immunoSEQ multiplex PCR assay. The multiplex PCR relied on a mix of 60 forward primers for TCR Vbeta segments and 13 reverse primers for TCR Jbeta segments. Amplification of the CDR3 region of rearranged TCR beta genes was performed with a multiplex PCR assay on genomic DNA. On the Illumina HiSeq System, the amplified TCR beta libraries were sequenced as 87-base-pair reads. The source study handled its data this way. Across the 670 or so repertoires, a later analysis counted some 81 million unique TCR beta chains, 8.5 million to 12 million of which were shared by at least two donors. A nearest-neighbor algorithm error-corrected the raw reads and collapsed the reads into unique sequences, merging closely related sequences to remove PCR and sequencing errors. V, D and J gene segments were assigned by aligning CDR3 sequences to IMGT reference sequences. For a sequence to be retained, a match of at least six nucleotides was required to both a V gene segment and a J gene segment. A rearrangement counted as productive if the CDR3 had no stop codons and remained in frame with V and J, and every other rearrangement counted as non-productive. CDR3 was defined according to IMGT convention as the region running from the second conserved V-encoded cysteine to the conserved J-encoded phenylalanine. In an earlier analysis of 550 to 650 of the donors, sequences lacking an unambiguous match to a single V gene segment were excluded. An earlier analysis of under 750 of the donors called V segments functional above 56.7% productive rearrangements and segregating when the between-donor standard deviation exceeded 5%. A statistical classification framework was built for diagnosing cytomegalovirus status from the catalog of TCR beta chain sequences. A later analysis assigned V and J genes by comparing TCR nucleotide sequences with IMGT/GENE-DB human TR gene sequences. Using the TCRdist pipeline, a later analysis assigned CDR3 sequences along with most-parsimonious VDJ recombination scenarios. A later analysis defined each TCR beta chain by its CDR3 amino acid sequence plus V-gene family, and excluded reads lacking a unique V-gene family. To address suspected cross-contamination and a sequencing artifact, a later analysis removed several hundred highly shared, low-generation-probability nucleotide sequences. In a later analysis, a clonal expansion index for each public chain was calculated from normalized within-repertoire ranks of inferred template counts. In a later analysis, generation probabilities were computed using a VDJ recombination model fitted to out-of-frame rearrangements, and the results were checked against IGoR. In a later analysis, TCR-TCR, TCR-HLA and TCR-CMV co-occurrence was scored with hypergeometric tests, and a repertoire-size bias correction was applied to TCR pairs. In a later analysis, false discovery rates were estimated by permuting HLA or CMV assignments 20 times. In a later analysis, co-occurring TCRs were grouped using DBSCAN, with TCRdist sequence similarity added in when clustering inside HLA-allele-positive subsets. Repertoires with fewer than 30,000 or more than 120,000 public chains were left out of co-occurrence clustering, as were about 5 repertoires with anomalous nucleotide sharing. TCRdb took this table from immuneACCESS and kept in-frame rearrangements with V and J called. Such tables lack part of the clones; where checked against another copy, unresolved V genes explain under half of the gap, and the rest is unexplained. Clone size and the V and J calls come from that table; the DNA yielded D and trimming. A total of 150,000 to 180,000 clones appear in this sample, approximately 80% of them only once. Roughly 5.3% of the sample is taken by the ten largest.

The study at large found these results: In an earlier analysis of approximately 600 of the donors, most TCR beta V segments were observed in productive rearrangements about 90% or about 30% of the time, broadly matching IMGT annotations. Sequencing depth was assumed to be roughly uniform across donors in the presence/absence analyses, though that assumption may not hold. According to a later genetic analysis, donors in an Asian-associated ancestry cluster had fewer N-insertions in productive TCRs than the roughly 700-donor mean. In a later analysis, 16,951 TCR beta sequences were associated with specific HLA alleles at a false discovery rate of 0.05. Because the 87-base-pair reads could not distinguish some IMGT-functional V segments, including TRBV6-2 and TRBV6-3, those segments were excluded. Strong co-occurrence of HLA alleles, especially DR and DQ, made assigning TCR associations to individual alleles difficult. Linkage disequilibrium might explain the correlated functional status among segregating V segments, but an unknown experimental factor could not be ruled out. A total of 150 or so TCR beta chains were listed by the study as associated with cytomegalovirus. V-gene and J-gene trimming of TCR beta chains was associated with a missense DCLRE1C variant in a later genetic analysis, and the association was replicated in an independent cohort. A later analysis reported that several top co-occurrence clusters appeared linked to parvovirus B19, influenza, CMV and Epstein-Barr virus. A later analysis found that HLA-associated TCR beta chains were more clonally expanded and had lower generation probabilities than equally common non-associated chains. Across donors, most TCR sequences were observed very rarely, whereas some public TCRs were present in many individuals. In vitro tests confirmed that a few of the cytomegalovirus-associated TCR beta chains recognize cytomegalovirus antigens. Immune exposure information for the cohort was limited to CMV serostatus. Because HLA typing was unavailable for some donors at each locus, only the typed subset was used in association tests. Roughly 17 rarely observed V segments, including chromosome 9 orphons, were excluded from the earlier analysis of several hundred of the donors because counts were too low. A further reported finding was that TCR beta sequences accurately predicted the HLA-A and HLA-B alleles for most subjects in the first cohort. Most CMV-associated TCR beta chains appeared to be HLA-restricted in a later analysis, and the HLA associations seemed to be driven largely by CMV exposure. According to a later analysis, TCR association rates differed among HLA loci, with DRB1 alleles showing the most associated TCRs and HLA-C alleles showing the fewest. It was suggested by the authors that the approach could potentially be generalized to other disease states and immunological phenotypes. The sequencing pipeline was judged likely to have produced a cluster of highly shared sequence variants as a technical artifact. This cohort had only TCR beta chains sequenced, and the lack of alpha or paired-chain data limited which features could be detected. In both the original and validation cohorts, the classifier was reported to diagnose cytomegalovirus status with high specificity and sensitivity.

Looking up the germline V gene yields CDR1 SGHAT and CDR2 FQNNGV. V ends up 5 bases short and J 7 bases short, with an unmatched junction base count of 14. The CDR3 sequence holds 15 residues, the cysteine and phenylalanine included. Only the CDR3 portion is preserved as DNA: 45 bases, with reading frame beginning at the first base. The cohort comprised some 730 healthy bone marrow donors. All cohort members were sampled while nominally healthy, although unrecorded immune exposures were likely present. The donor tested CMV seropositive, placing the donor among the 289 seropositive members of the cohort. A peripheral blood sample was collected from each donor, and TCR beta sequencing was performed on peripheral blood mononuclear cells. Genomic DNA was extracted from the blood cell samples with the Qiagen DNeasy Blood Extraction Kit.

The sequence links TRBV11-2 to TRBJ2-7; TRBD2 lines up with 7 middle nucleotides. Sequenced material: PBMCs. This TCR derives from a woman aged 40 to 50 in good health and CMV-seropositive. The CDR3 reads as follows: CASSTFGGSGGEQYF. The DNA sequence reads TGTGCCAGCAGCACCTTTGGCGGGTCGGGGGGAGAGCAGTACTTC.